This T cell receptor beta chain came from a study of blood T cell repertoires in COVID-19. The wider study: Acute and convalescent COVID-19 samples came from the United States, Italy and Spain. PBMCs, B-cell-depleted T cells, or T cells were the source of the cDNA or gDNA that made up the material.

In the authors' methods: Counts of nucleated cells, estimated from reference gene primer amplification, were obtained. Clones were read by immunoSEQ multiplex PCR, and TCRdb kept only the in-frame ones, dropping some. That table furnishes V, J and clone size, whereas the DNA furnished D and trimming. Of 25,000 to 30,000 clones listed, 89% are singletons. The ends were cut back, 3 bases at V and 1 base at J, with 12 bases in the middle. This CDR3 is built from 15 residues. Germline V CDR1 and CDR2: KGHSH, LQKENI. The sequence derives from a human donor in a cohort sampled during active COVID-19. Sequencing used peripheral blood. The chain uses TRBV18 and TRBJ1-1, with unresolved D. The CDR3 DNA reads TGTGCCAGCTCACCTAGTAGCCCACCGAACACTGAAGCTTTCTTT. This encodes CASSPSSPPNTEAFF.